These 21 T cell receptor beta chains originate from one sample sequenced in a study of blood T cell repertoires in COVID-19. The assay was immunoSEQ multiplex PCR, and TCRdb's table has in-frame clones only and misses some. The profile shows some 87,000 clones, more than 65% of them singletons. Sequenced input: peripheral blood. The receptors shown here come from a woman over 75 with active or convalescent COVID-19.

This chain links TRBV28 with TRBJ1-1; D is ambiguous. Germline V gene lookup returns CDR1 MDHEN and CDR2 SYDVKM. The ends were cut back, 6 bases at V and 4 bases at J, with 12 bases in the middle. CDR3 length: 13 amino acids. The CDR3 loop is CASRPQVRTEAFF. In DNA, the CDR3 is TGTGCCAGCAGACCACAAGTTCGCACTGAAGCTTTCTTT.

The genes are TRBV19 and TRBJ1-3; possibly TRBD1 for D (5 bases). V shed 7 bases and J shed 0 bases, with 19 bases lying between them. This CDR3 is built from 17 residues. The germline CDR1 and CDR2 sequences are LNHDA and SQIVND (reference sequence). CDR3 sequence reads: CASTLGGYGLSGNTIYF. In DNA form, the CDR3 reads TGTGCCAGTACCCTCGGGGGGTATGGACTCTCTGGAAACACCATATATTTT.

This chain joins TRBV19 and TRBJ1-6; D is ambiguous. The CDR3 sequence is 13 residues long. CDR1 is LNHDA and CDR2 is SQIVND in the germline V gene (reference sequence). The V gene lost 5 bases and the J gene lost 5 bases, with 7 bases spanning the gap. CDR3 sequence: CASSPPDNSPLHF. The CDR3 region has the DNA TGTGCCAGTAGTCCACCGGATAATTCACCCCTCCACTTT.

The V gene is TRBV7-2, the J gene TRBJ1-3, with TRBD1 matching 9 bases. Germline-derived CDR1 and CDR2 are SGHTA and FQGNSA. The V gene end was trimmed by 4 bases and the J gene end by 6 bases; junction bases not matched to a gene: 7. CDR3 size: 15 residues. In nucleotides, the CDR3 is TGTGCCAGCAGCTCCCAGGACAGGGGAATAAACACCATATATTTT. The encoded protein is CASSSQDRGINTIYF. Full variable domain (rest looked up from reference TRBV7-2 and TRBJ1-3): GAGVSQSPSNKVTEKGKDVELRCDPISGHTALYWYRQSLGQGLEFLIYFQGNSAPDKSGLPSDRFSAERTGGSVSTLTIQRTQQEDSAVYLCASSSQDRGINTIYFGEGSWLTVV.

V usage is TRBV6-1 and J usage is TRBJ2-2; 9 positions match TRBD1. Trimming at V came to 6 bases and at J to 4 bases, leaving 12 bases not matched to a gene. Germline CDR1 and CDR2: MNHNS and SASEGT. This CDR3 has 17 amino acids. DNA for the CDR3: TGTGCCAGCAGCGAAACGGGTACAGGGGGCGTCACCGGGGAGCTGTTTTTT. It codes for CASSETGTGGVTGELFF.

This clone was counted a single time. This chain connects TRBV7-2 to TRBJ2-7; 7 nucleotides align to TRBD2. After removal of 3 bases from V and 2 bases from J, the junction contained 1 base not matched to a gene. CDR1 and CDR2 (germline): SGHTA, FQGNSA. The CDR3 runs 13 residues. The CDR3 nucleotides read TGTGCCAGCAGCTTCAGCGGGGCCTACGAGCAGTACTTC. It yields the protein CASSFSGAYEQYF.

The J gene is TRBJ2-5, the V gene TRBV5-4; a possible D gene is TRBD2 (5 bases). Germline CDR1 is SGHNT and CDR2 is YYREEE (reference sequence). This CDR3 comprises 15 residues. Trimming took off 4 bases at V and 2 bases at J, with 15 bases between the two ends. The CDR3 nucleotides read TGTGCCAGCAGCCATGCCGGGAATGAGCAAGAGACCCAGTACTTC. It is translated as CASSHAGNEQETQYF.

V gene TRBV30 combines with J gene TRBJ2-3, with TRBD1 as a possible D gene (5 bases). There are 12 residues in the CDR3. Germline values: CDR1 GTSNPN, CDR2 SVGIG (reference sequence). Trimming removed 4 bases at V and 4 bases at J, with 9 bases between. The CDR3 protein is CAWTQGPDTQYF. The CDR3 DNA follows: TGTGCCTGGACTCAGGGCCCAGATACGCAGTATTTT. The complete variable domain, with remaining parts taken from reference TRBV30 and TRBJ2-3, reads SQTIHQWPATLVQPVGSPLSLECTVEGTSNPNLYWYRQAAGRGLQLLFYSVGIGQISSEVPQNLSASRPQDRQFILSSKKLLLSDSGFYLCAWTQGPDTQYFGPGTRLTVL.

This clone was seen a few times. The V gene is TRBV9, the J gene TRBJ2-5; 14 bases agree with TRBD2. Germline V lookup: CDR1 SGDLS, CDR2 YYNGEE. V lost 4 bases to trimming and J lost 3 bases; unmatched junction nucleotides: 11. This CDR3 contains 18 residues. In nucleotides, the CDR3 is TGTGCCAGCAGCCCCCGTGGACTAGCGGGGGGACTCAAAGAGACCCAGTACTTC. Translation: CASSPRGLAGGLKETQYF.

This clone appeared once. The rearrangement joins TRBV28 to TRBJ2-4, with D tentatively TRBD1 (6 bases). The germline V gene has CDR1 MDHEN and CDR2 SYDVKM. The CDR3 covers 15 residues. The germline V and J ends were trimmed by 2 bases and 6 bases, with 14 bases remaining between them. The CDR3 DNA follows: TGTGCCAGCAGTTTACTAGCCCGAGGGGGAAACATTCAGTACTTC. Translating it yields CASSLLARGGNIQYF.

The V call is TRBV7-8, the J call TRBJ1-2, with 8 bases fitting TRBD1. Trimming removed 1 base from V and 6 bases from J; junction bases left unmatched: 7. There are 15 residues in the CDR3. In germline, CDR1 is SGHVS, CDR2 FQNEAQ. The CDR3 is CASSLGWQGADGYTF. As DNA, the CDR3 is TGTGCCAGCAGCTTAGGTTGGCAGGGGGCGGATGGCTACACCTTC.

This chain uses TRBV13 with TRBJ2-3; 9 nucleotides align to TRBD2. Germline CDR1 PRHDT, CDR2 FYEKMQ (reference sequence). J was trimmed by 2 bases and V by 0 bases; bases with no gene match: 3. The length of the CDR3 is 16 residues. The CDR3 is CASSLGSGGNTDTQYF. The CDR3 DNA reads as TGTGCCAGCAGCTTAGGCAGCGGGGGGAACACAGATACGCAGTATTTT.

The V call is TRBV12-3 or TRBV12-4, the J call TRBJ1-2; possible D gene TRBD1, 5 bases. Deletions cut 9 bases from V and 0 bases from J, with 11 bases between. The CDR3 length is 13 residues. The CDR3, as DNA: TGTGCCAGTAGGGGATACCCTAACTATGGCTACACCTTC. It translates to CASRGYPNYGYTF.

This clone was seen only once. This chain links TRBV7-2 with TRBJ1-1; TRBD1 might be the D (6 bases). The CDR3 contains 14 residues. Trimming pared 5 bases from V and 0 bases from J, leaving 10 bases between. The germline V gene encodes CDR1 SGHTA and CDR2 FQGNSA. This CDR3 is CASSRDNMNTEAFF. CDR3 DNA: TGTGCCAGCAGCCGGGACAACATGAACACTGAAGCTTTCTTT.

The chain is built from TRBV11-3 and TRBJ1-1, with D possibly being TRBD1 (6 bases). Trimming cost V 5 bases and J 2 bases, with 9 bases left between them. Germline V gives CDR1 SGHNT, CDR2 YENEEA. This CDR3 has 13 residues. The CDR3 DNA reads as TGTGCCAGCAGCGAGGACAGCAACACTGAAGCTTTCTTT. This gives the protein CASSEDSNTEAFF.

This clone has more than one count but fewer than ten. CDR3 amino acids: CRTLLGTEAFF. DNA for the CDR3: TGCAGGACACTGTTGGGCACTGAAGCTTTCTTT. The rearrangement joins TRBV20-1 to TRBJ1-1; no definite D call. Germline CDR1 is DFQATT and CDR2 is SNEGSKA (reference sequence). This CDR3 spans 11 amino acids.

This clone was seen only once. This chain connects TRBV27 to TRBJ1-5; D remains unclear. The CDR3 covers 13 residues. Germline loops: CDR1 MNHEY, CDR2 SMNVEV (reference sequence). V was pared by 3 bases and J by 2 bases, with 5 bases between. CDR3 sequence (DNA): TGTGCCAGCAGTTTTTCGGGCAATCAGCCCCAGCATTTT. Translation: CASSFSGNQPQHF.

The chain employs TRBV5-6 and TRBJ2-5; 11 bases fit TRBD1. J lost 7 bases, V lost 2 bases, and 7 bases had no gene match. The CDR3 consists of 15 residues. Germline CDR1 SGHDT, CDR2 YYEEEE. In DNA, the CDR3 is TGTGCCAGCAGCTTTTCGGACAGGGGGCGATGGACCCAGTACTTC. Amino acid sequence: CASSFSDRGRWTQYF.

The CDR3: CASSLSSGGSDTQYF. In DNA form, the CDR3 reads TGTGCCAGCAGTTTATCGAGCGGGGGGTCGGATACGCAGTATTTT. The rearrangement uses TRBV27 and TRBJ2-3, with 9 positions matching TRBD2. CDR3 size: 15 residues. Looked up from germline, CDR1 is MNHEY and CDR2 is SMNVEV (reference sequence). V gave up 0 bases and J gave up 6 bases; unmatched junction bases: 4.

This rearrangement joins TRBV6-5 to TRBJ2-2, with TRBD2 as a possible D gene (6 bases). The V end lost 2 bases, the J end lost 4 bases, and 11 bases lay between the germline ends. CDR1 is MNHEY, CDR2 SVGAGI, per germline. The CDR3 covers 15 residues. The CDR3 region is CASSYRLASTGELFF. For the CDR3, the DNA is TGTGCCAGCAGTTACAGGCTAGCGTCCACCGGGGAGCTGTTTTTT.

The gene calls are TRBV11-3 and TRBJ2-5; D unresolved. The CDR3 runs 13 residues. V gave up 5 bases and J gave up 1 base, with 8 bases separating them. Germline-derived CDR1 and CDR2 are SGHNT and YENEEA. CDR3 residues: CASSTDTQETQYF. In nucleotides, the CDR3 is TGTGCCAGCAGCACCGACACCCAAGAGACCCAGTACTTC.